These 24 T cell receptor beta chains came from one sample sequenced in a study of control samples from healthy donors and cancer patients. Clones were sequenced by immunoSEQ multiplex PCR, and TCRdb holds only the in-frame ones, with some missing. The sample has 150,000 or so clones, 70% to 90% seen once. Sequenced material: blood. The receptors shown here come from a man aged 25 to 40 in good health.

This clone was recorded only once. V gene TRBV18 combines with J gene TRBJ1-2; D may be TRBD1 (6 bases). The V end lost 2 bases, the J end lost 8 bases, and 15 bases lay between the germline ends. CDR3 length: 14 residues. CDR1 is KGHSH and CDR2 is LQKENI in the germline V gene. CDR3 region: CASSPLGQTGGYTF. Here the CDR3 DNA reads TGTGCCAGCTCACCATTGGGACAAACGGGGGGCTACACCTTC.

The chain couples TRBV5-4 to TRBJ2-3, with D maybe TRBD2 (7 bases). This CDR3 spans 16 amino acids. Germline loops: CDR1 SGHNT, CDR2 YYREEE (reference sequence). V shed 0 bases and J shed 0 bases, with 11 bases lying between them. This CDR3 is CASSLGGGLSTDTQYF. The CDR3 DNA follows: TGTGCCAGCAGCTTGGGCGGGGGCCTTAGCACAGATACGCAGTATTTT.

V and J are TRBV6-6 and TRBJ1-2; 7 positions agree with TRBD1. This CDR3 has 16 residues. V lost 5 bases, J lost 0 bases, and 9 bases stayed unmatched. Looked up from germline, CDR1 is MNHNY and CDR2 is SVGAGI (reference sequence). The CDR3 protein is CASSRDRIHSNYGYTF. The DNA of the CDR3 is TGTGCCAGCAGTCGGGACAGAATCCACTCTAACTATGGCTACACCTTC.

In DNA, the CDR3 is TGCGCCAGCAGCCTCAGGGGAGACAACCAAGAGACCCAGTACTTC. Translated, it gives CASSLRGDNQETQYF. This chain links TRBV4-3 with TRBJ2-5, with D possibly matching TRBD1 (6 bases). Germline assignment: CDR1 LGHNA and CDR2 YSLEER. The CDR3 runs 15 residues. Trimming took off 4 bases at V and 0 bases at J, with 12 bases between the two ends.

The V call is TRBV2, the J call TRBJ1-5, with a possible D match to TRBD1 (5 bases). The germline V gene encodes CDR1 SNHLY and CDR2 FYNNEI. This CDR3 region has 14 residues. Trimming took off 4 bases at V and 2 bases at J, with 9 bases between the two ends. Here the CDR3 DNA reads TGTGCCAGCAGTGTAGGCAGGGGCAATCAGCCCCAGCATTTT. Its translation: CASSVGRGNQPQHF.

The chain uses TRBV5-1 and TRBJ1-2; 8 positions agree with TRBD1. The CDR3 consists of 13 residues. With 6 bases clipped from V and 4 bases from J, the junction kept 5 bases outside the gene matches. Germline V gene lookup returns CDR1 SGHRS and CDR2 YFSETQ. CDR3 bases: TGCGCCAGCACACAGGGGGAAAGCTATGGCTACACCTTC. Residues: CASTQGESYGYTF.

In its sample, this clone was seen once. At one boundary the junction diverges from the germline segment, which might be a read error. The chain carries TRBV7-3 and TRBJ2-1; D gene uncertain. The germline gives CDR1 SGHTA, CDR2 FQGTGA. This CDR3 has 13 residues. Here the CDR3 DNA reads TGTGCCAGCAGCCAGAACTTCTACGATGAGCAGTTCTTC. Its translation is CASSQNFYDEQFF.

The CDR3 DNA follows: TGTGCCAGCAGTGACCCGGGGGCAGGAGAGACCCAGTACTTC. It yields the protein CASSDPGAGETQYF. The chain uses TRBV2 and TRBJ2-5; tentatively, D is TRBD1 or TRBD2 (6 bases each). V was trimmed by 3 bases and J by 4 bases, leaving 12 bases between them. The CDR3 spans 14 residues. Germline V lookup: CDR1 SNHLY, CDR2 FYNNEI.

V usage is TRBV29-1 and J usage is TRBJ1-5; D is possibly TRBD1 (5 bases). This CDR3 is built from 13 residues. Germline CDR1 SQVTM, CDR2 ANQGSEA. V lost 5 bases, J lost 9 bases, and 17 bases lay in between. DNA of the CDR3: TGCAGCGTTCTAGGGACCTCCGGTGGGCCCCAGCATTTT. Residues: CSVLGTSGGPQHF.

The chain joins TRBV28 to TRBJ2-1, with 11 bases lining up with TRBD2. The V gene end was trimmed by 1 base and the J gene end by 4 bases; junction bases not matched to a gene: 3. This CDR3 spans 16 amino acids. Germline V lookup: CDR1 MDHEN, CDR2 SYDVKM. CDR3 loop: CASSLFPSGRYNEQFF. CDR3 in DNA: TGTGCCAGCAGTTTATTTCCTAGCGGGAGGTACAATGAGCAGTTCTTC. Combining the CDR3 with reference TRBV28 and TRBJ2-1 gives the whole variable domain DVKVTQSSRYLVKRTGEKVFLECVQDMDHENMFWYRQDPGLGLRLIYFSYDVKMKEKGDIPEGYSVSREKKERFSLILESASTNQTSMYLCASSLFPSGRYNEQFFGPGTRLTVL.

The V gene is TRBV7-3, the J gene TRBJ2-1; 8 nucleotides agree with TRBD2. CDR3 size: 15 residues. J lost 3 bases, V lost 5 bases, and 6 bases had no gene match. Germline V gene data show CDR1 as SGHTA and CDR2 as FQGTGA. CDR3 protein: CASSANSGNYNEQFF. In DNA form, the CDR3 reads TGTGCCAGCAGCGCAAATAGCGGGAACTACAATGAGCAGTTCTTC.

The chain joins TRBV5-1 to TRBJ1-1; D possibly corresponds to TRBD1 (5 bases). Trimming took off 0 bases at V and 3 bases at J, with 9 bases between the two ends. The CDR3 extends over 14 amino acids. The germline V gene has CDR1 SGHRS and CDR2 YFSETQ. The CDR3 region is CASSLVGGDTEAFF. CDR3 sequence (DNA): TGCGCCAGCAGCTTGGTGGGGGGAGACACTGAAGCTTTCTTT. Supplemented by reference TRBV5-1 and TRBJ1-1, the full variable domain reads KAGVTQTPRYLIKTRGQQVTLSCSPISGHRSVSWYQQTPGQGLQFLFEYFSETQRNKGNFPGRFSGRQFSNSRSEMNVSTLELGDSALYLCASSLVGGDTEAFFGQGTRLTVV.

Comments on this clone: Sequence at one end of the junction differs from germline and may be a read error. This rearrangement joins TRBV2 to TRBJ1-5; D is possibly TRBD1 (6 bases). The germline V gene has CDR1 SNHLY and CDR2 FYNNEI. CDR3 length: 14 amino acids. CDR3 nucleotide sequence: TGTGCCAGCAGGGAAGGACAGAACAATCAGCCCCAGCATTTT. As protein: CASREGQNNQPQHF.

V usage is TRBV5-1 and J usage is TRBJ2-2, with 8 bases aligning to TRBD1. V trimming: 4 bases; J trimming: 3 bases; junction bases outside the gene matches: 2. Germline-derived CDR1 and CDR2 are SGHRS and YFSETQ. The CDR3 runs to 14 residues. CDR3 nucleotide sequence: TGCGCCAGCAGCGTACAGGGGGACACCGGGGAGCTGTTTTTT. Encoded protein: CASSVQGDTGELFF.

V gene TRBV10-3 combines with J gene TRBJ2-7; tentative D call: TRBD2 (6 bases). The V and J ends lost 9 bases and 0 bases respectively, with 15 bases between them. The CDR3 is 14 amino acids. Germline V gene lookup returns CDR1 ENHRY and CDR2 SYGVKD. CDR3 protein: CAMGLGLDSYEQYF. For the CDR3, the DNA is TGTGCCATGGGACTGGGGCTGGACTCCTACGAGCAGTACTTC.

For the CDR3, the DNA is TGTGCCAGCAGTTACTCGGGACAGGGTGGGGAAAAACTGTTTTTT. As protein: CASSYSGQGGEKLFF. The genes are TRBV6-5 and TRBJ1-4; 9 positions match TRBD1. This CDR3 spans 15 amino acids. The germline gives CDR1 MNHEY, CDR2 SVGAGI. V shed 0 bases, J shed 8 bases, and the junction held 4 bases outside the gene matches.

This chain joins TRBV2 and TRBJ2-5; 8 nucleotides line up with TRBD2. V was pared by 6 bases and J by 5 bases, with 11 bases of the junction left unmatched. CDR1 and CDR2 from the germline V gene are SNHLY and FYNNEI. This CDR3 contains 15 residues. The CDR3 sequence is CASRVQLAAGETQYF. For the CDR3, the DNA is TGTGCCAGCAGGGTACAACTAGCGGCGGGCGAGACCCAGTACTTC.

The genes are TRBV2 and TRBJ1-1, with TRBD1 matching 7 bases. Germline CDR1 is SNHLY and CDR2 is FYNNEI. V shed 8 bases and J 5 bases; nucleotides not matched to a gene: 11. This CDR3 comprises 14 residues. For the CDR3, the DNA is TGTGCCAGCTGGTGGTCAGGGGGTAGAACTGAAGCTTTCTTT. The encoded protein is CASWWSGGRTEAFF.

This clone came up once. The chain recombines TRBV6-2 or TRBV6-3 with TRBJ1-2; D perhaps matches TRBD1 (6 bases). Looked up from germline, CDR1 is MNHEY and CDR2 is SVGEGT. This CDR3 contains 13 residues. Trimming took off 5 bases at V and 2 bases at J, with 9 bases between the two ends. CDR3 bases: TGTGCCAGCAGTGATCAGGGGAACTATGGCTACACCTTC. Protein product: CASSDQGNYGYTF.

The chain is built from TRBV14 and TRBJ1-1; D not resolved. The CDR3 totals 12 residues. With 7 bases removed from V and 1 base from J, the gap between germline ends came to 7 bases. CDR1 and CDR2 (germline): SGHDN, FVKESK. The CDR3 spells CASKRGNTEAFF. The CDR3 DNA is TGTGCCAGCAAGCGCGGGAACACTGAAGCTTTCTTT. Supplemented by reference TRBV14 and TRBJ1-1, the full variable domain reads EAGVTQFPSHSVIEKGQTVTLRCDPISGHDNLYWYRRVMGKEIKFLLHFVKESKQDESGMPNNRFLAERTGGTYSTLKVQPAELEDSGVYFCASKRGNTEAFFGQGTRLTVV.

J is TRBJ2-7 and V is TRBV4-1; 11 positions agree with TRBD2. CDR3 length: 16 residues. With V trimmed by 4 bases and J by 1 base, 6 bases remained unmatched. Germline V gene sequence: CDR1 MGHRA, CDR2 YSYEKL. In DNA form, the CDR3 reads TGCGCCAGCAGCCCTCAGGGACTAGCGGTTTCCTACGAGCAGTACTTC. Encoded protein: CASSPQGLAVSYEQYF.

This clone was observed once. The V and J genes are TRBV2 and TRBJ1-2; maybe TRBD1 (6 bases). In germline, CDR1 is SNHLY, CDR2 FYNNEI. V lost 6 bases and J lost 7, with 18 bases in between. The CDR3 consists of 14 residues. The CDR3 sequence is CASSPQPRQAGYTF. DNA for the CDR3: TGTGCCAGCAGCCCTCAACCGAGACAGGCTGGCTACACCTTC.

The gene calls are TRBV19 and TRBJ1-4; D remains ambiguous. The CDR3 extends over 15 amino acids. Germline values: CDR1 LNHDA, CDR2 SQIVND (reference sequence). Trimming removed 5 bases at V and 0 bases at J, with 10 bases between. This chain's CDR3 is CASSLLDATNEKLFF. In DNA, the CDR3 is TGTGCCAGTAGTCTCCTGGATGCAACTAATGAAAAACTGTTTTTT.

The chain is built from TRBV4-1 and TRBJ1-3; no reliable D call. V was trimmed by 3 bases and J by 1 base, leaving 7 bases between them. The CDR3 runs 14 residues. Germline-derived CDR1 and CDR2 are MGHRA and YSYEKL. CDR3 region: CASSHLGSGNTIYF. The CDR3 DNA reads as TGCGCCAGCAGCCACTTGGGTTCTGGAAACACCATATATTTT.